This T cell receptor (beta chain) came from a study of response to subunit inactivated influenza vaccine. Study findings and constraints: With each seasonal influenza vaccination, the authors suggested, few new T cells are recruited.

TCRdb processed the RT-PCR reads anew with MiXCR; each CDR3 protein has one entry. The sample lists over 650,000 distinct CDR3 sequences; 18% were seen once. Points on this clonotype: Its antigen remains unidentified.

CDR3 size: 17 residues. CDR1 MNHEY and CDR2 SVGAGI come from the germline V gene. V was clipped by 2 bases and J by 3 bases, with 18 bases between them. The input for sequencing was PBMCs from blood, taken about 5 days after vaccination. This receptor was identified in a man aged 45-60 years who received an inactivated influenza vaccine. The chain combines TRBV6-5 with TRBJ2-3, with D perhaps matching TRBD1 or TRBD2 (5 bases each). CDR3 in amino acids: CASSYEPAGTKTDTQYF. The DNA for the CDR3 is TGTGCCAGCAGTTACGAGCCAGCAGGGACGAAGACAGATACGCAGTATTTT.